This TCR beta chain was identified during a study of Ad26.COV2.S vaccination and SARS-CoV-2 variants. About the research overall: The donor participated in the COV1001 trial, in its Ad26.COV2.S arm.

This table comes from immunoSEQ multiplex PCR, and its TCRdb copy is limited to in-frame clones, with some not included. This table holds approximately 480,000 clones, roughly 89% found once. The treatment: approximately 18 received Ad26.COV2.S at low or high dose, single or two shots; about five received placebo; per-sample allocation not given. Repertoires come from day 63 after the first vaccine or placebo injection. It was an adult aged 18-55 years in Boston who was the donor. The study's findings and limits: Breadth measured for non-spike TCRs was similar across vaccine and placebo recipients.

In the case of this clone: Its antigen is not known.

The sample in question was peripheral blood, obtained in a trial of Ad26.COV2.S vaccine versus placebo. The clonotype was recovered from a person aged 18-65 years who received the Ad26.COV2.S COVID-19 vaccine or a placebo.

The chain's CDR3 is CATEVGGLGTEAFF. The CDR3 DNA reads TGTGCCACCGAGGTCGGGGGGCTGGGGACTGAAGCTTTCTTT. This chain connects TRBV2 to TRBJ1-1; TRBD1 is a possible D gene (6 bases). The germline V and J ends were trimmed by 10 bases and 5 bases, with 20 bases remaining between them. The CDR3 runs to 14 residues. From germline, CDR1 is SNHLY and CDR2 FYNNEI. The complete variable domain, with remaining parts taken from reference TRBV2 and TRBJ1-1, reads EPEVTQTPSHQVTQMGQEVILRCVPISNHLYFYWYRQILGQKVEFLVSFYNNEISEKSEIFDDQFSVERPDGSNFTLKIRSTKLEDSAMYFCATEVGGLGTEAFFGQGTRLTVV.